This is a list of T cell receptor beta chains from one sample in a study of blood T cell repertoires in COVID-19. Sequenced by immunoSEQ multiplex PCR; TCRdb stores in-frame clones only, minus some. The sample lists 150,000 to 200,000 clones; 75% to 85% were seen once. The specimen sequenced was PBMCs or T cells enriched from blood (not recorded which). Receptor source: a woman in her fifties or sixties with acute COVID-19. Each CDR3 is given with its conserved first and last residue. The D gene is left open where the match is weak. Part of the rows lack a size; the others show once, few, many or a class for expanded clones.

J gene | D gene | clone size | V gene | CDR3 DNA | CDR3 protein
TRBJ1-2 | - | - | TRBV28 | TGTGCCAGCAGTTTTGGCCTGGGGGGGCCCTATGGCTACACCTTC | CASSFGLGGPYGYTF
TRBJ2-5 | TRBD2 | - | TRBV4-3 | TGCGCCAGCAGCCCTAGGACTAGTCAAGAGACCCAGTACTTC | CASSPRTSQETQYF
TRBJ2-5 | TRBD2 | - | TRBV2 | TGTGCCAGCAGTGAAGTGGCTAGCGGGGGAGAGACCCAGTACTTC | CASSEVASGGETQYF
TRBJ1-3 | TRBD1 | - | TRBV6-1 | TGTGCCAGCAGTGCGCGACAGGGGACATCTGGAAACACCATATATTTT | CASSARQGTSGNTIYF
TRBJ2-1 | TRBD2 | - | TRBV19 | TGTGCCAGTAGTCAGGGTGCCGGGACTACTTACAATGAGCAGTTCTTC | CASSQGAGTTYNEQFF
TRBJ2-5 | TRBD2 | - | TRBV3-1/TRBV3-2 | TGTGCCAGCAGCCCTCGGACTAGCGGGGGTCAAGAGACCCAGTACTTC | CASSPRTSGGQETQYF
TRBJ1-2 | - | - | TRBV28 | TGTGCCAGCAGCTTACAGCGATCCGGCTACACCTTC | CASSLQRSGYTF
TRBJ1-2 | TRBD1 | - | TRBV7-2 | TGTGCCAGCAGCTTAGAGGGGACAGGGAACTATGGCTACACCTTC | CASSLEGTGNYGYTF
TRBJ1-5 | - | once | TRBV5-4 | TGTGCCAGCAGCTTGGGGGGCCAGCAGCCCCAGCATTTT | CASSLGGQQPQHF
TRBJ2-2 | TRBD1 | - | TRBV18 | TGTGCCAGCTCACCACCCACAGGGGGCACCGGGGAGCTGTTTTTT | CASSPPTGGTGELFF
TRBJ1-6 | TRBD1 | - | TRBV2 | TGTGCCAGCAAGGTCCAAGGACAGGGAAATTCACCCCTCCACTTT | CASKVQGQGNSPLHF
TRBJ2-1 | - | - | TRBV10-3 | TGTGCCATCAGCCAGGGAAATGAGCAGTTCTTC | CAISQGNEQFF
TRBJ2-2 | TRBD1 | - | TRBV6-5 | TGTGCCAGCAGCCGCGAGACAGGGGTCGTGGGGCTGTTTTTT | CASSRETGVVGLFF
TRBJ1-6 | - | - | TRBV12-3/TRBV12-4 | TGTGCCAGCAGCACTCATGGCGGTTCACCCCTCCACTTT | CASSTHGGSPLHF
TRBJ2-3 | - | - | TRBV6-5 | TGTGCCAGCGGCCCAGCGGAGCTGGGCCCAGATACGCAGTATTTT | CASGPAELGPDTQYF
TRBJ1-1 | - | - | TRBV11-3 | TGTGCCAGCAGCCGGCAGGCTTACACTGAAGCTTTCTTT | CASSRQAYTEAFF
TRBJ1-2 | TRBD1 | - | TRBV28 | TGTGCCAGCACCCTACAGGGGGACTATGGCTACACCTTC | CASTLQGDYGYTF
TRBJ1-2 | - | - | TRBV19 | TGTGCCAGTAGTATAGTTCCGGTCTATGGCTACACCTTC | CASSIVPVYGYTF
TRBJ2-3 | - | - | TRBV7-9 | TGTGCCAGCAGCTTTACGGTGCTAGCGAGCACAGATACGCAGTATTTT | CASSFTVLASTDTQYF
TRBJ1-4 | TRBD1 | - | TRBV7-9 | TGTGCCAGCAGCTTAGTGGGGACAGCTAATGAAAAACTGTTTTTT | CASSLVGTANEKLFF
TRBJ1-5 | - | - | TRBV7-8 | TGTGCCAGCAGCTCCGAGGGAGGGTGGAATCAGCCCCAGCATTTT | CASSSEGGWNQPQHF
TRBJ1-2 | - | - | TRBV30 | TGTGCCTGGAGTAACTTATTTTGGGGGGGTAACTATGGCTACACCTTC | CAWSNLFWGGNYGYTF
TRBJ2-3 | TRBD2 | once | TRBV5-6 | TGTGCCAGCAGCCGCCGGACTAGATCTAGCACAGATACGCAGTATTTT | CASSRRTRSSTDTQYF
TRBJ2-5 | - | - | TRBV27 | TGTGCCAGCAGTTTCGCGTGGGGGGAAGAGACCCAGTACTTC | CASSFAWGEETQYF
TRBJ1-5 | - | - | TRBV21-1 | TGTGCCACGACAACTCAGCCCCAGCATTTT | CATTTQPQHF
TRBJ1-2 | - | few | TRBV3-1/TRBV3-2 | TGTGCCAGCAGCCAAGGGGGAACAGGGCACACCTTC | CASSQGGTGHTF
TRBJ1-2 | TRBD1 | - | TRBV5-8 | TGTGCCAGCAGCTTGAGGCAGGGGGTTGATGGCTACACCTTC | CASSLRQGVDGYTF
TRBJ1-5 | - | few | TRBV6-2/TRBV6-3 | TGTGCCAGCAGTTACATGCGGGCAGCCAGGAATCAGCCCCAGCATTTT | CASSYMRAARNQPQHF
TRBJ1-2 | TRBD1 | few | TRBV7-9 | TGTGCCAGCAGCACCTCATCCGCGGGACAGGGTAGCTACACCTTC | CASSTSSAGQGSYTF
TRBJ2-3 | TRBD2 | - | TRBV10-2 | TGCGCCAGCGGAGGGGAGGGGATTGGGGCAGATACGCAGTATTTT | CASGGEGIGADTQYF
TRBJ1-2 | - | - | TRBV5-1 | TGCGCCAGCGGCCCGGACGGGGATGGCTACACCTTC | CASGPDGDGYTF
TRBJ1-6 | - | - | TRBV5-4 | TGTGCCAGCAGCTTGGGAGGGAGGAACGTAGGTTCACCCCTCCACTTT | CASSLGGRNVGSPLHF
TRBJ2-1 | TRBD1 | - | TRBV5-1 | TGCGCCAGCAGCCACGCGGGACAGGTAGGAATAGATGAGCAGTTCTTC | CASSHAGQVGIDEQFF
TRBJ1-3 | - | few | TRBV9 | TGTGCCAGCAGCGCCAACTCTGGAAACACCATATATTTT | CASSANSGNTIYF
TRBJ2-1 | TRBD2 | - | TRBV7-9 | TGTGCCAGCAGCACCGCTAGCGGGGCCTTCTCTCCTGAGCAGTTCTTC | CASSTASGAFSPEQFF
TRBJ2-3 | TRBD2 | - | TRBV5-6 | TGTGCCAGCAGCTTGCCGAGCGGGGGATCAGATACGCAGTATTTT | CASSLPSGGSDTQYF
TRBJ1-5 | - | - | TRBV6-5 | TGTGCCAGCAGTTTAAACTCCCAGGCCGGCCAGCCCCAGCATTTT | CASSLNSQAGQPQHF
TRBJ2-2 | - | - | TRBV3-1/TRBV3-2 | TGTGCCAGCAGCATCGGGTCGGGACTGTACACCGGGGAGCTGTTTTTT | CASSIGSGLYTGELFF
TRBJ1-2 | - | - | TRBV30 | TGTGCCTGGGAAAAGGGGTATGGCTACACCTTC | CAWEKGYGYTF
TRBJ1-6 | TRBD1 | - | TRBV18 | TGTGCCAGCTCAGGGACAGCCGCAGGTTCACCCCTCCACTTT | CASSGTAAGSPLHF
TRBJ2-2 | TRBD1 | - | TRBV10-1 | TGCGCCAGCAGTGGACAGGGTGTACCCGGGGAGCTGTTTTTT | CASSGQGVPGELFF
TRBJ1-2 | - | - | TRBV7-9 | TGTGCCAGCAGCTCGTCCGCTAACTATGGCTACACCTTC | CASSSSANYGYTF
TRBJ2-5 | TRBD2 | - | TRBV12-3/TRBV12-4 | TGTGCCAGCTCCGCCGGGAGGGAGACCCAGTACTTC | CASSAGRETQYF
TRBJ1-1 | - | - | TRBV7-3 | TGTGCCAGCAGCTTAACGAGGTACACTGAAGCTTTCTTT | CASSLTRYTEAFF
TRBJ1-3 | TRBD1 | - | TRBV9 | TGTGCCAGCAGCGTCACAGGGGGCTTCTCTGGAAACACCATATATTTT | CASSVTGGFSGNTIYF
TRBJ2-2 | - | - | TRBV6-2/TRBV6-3 | TGTGCCAGCAGCGACGGGGGATCTGGCACCGGGGAGCTGTTTTTT | CASSDGGSGTGELFF
TRBJ2-2 | - | - | TRBV7-9 | TGTGCCAGCAGCTATCTGGCAGGGGCAACCGGGGAGCTGTTTTTT | CASSYLAGATGELFF
TRBJ1-5 | TRBD1 | - | TRBV10-3 | TGTGCCATCAGGGCCGGGACAGATAATCAGCCCCAGCATTTT | CAIRAGTDNQPQHF
TRBJ2-1 | - | - | TRBV4-3 | TGCGCCAGCAGCCAAGATTTACTCGAACGTTACAATGAGCAGTTCTTC | CASSQDLLERYNEQFF
TRBJ1-5 | - | once | TRBV19 | TGTGCCAGTAGTAGCAAGGGAGATCAGCCCCAGCATTTT | CASSSKGDQPQHF
TRBJ1-2 | TRBD1 | - | TRBV6-5 | TGTGCCAGCAGTAGGGGACAGGGGAATGGCTACACCTTC | CASSRGQGNGYTF
TRBJ1-2 | TRBD1 | once | TRBV27 | TGTGCCAGCAGGATGACAGGGCTGGGCTACACCTTC | CASRMTGLGYTF
TRBJ1-5 | - | - | TRBV7-9 | TGTGCCAGCAGCTTAAGTTTGGGGGCGCCGGGTAGCAATCAGCCCCAGCATTTT | CASSLSLGAPGSNQPQHF
TRBJ2-3 | - | - | TRBV5-1 | TGCGCCAGCACCCCGACAGTAACTCGCACAGATACGCAGTATTTT | CASTPTVTRTDTQYF
TRBJ1-1 | TRBD1 | - | TRBV6-5 | TGTGCCAGCAGCTGGGGTGGGACAGGGGGCGGCGAAGCTTTCTTT | CASSWGGTGGGEAFF
TRBJ2-1 | - | - | TRBV24-1 | TGTGCCACCAGTGAAACCTCTACAGGACTAGGGGGTGAGCAGTTCTTC | CATSETSTGLGGEQFF
TRBJ2-1 | - | - | TRBV24-1 | TGTGCCACTGGCCAGGAATACAATGAGCAGTTCTTC | CATGQEYNEQFF